This T cell receptor (beta chain) was sequenced for a study of identical twins. Study outcomes and limitations: Excess low generation probability was seen in twin-shared out-of-frame alpha sequences. Models underestimated TCR alpha sharing (out-of-frame) in monozygotic twins.

This clonotype was found a few times. Antigen: not known. Template switching introduced a universal primer site, and the cDNA bore unique molecular identifiers. TCRdb ran MiXCR on the 5' RACE reads and lists one entry per CDR3 protein. The profile covers 1.5 million to 2 million distinct CDR3 sequences, with more than 30% appearing a single time and around 0.3% taken by the ten largest. Healthy Caucasians made up all donors. Specimen: cord blood. The sequence was obtained from a newborn girl in good health.

CDR3 amino acids: CASSLNRAAYEQYF. The CDR3 nucleotides read TGCGCCAGCAGCTTGAACAGGGCGGCCTACGAGCAGTACTTC. The chain is built from TRBV5-1 and TRBJ2-7, with D possibly being TRBD1 (6 bases). CDR3 length: 14 amino acids. Trimming shortened V by 1 base and J by 2 bases, and 10 bases separated the two germline ends. Germline V gives CDR1 SGHRS, CDR2 YFSETQ.